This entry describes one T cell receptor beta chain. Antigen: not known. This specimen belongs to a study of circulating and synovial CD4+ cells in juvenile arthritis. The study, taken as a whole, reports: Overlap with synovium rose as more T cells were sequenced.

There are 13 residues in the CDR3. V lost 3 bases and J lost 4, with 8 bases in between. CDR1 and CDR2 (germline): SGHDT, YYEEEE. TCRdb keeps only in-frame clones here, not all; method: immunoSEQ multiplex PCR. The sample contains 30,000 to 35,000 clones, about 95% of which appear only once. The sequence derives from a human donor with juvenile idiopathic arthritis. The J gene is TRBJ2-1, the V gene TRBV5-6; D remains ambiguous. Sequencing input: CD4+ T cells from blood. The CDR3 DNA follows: TGTGCCAGCAGCTGGTCGAGTTACAATGAGCAGTTCTTC. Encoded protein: CASSWSSYNEQFF.